Below, 27 T cell receptor beta chains from the same sample are listed, as sequenced in a study of graft-versus-host responses after intestinal transplantation. Produced via immunoSEQ multiplex PCR; TCRdb's table is partial and in-frame only. The sample lists some 44,000 clones, 85% to 95% occurring once. The source was PBMCs, collected approximately 360 days after intestinal transplant. The receptors stem from a human patient who received an intestinal transplant, so some T cells may come from the graft donor.

A single count supports this clone. V and J are TRBV6-5 and TRBJ2-1; no clear D gene. Per the germline V gene, CDR1 is MNHEY and CDR2 is SVGAGI. CDR3 size: 15 residues. Trimming shortened V by 2 bases and J by 6 bases, and 14 bases separated the two germline ends. The CDR3 loop is CASSYAVHRRNEQFF. The CDR3 bases are TGTGCCAGCAGTTACGCGGTCCACCGTCGCAATGAGCAGTTCTTC.

The chain employs TRBV7-9 and TRBJ1-3, with 8 bases fitting TRBD1. The CDR3 spans 15 residues. The V segment lost 3 bases and the J segment 2 bases; nucleotides outside the gene matches: 3. CDR1 and CDR2 from the germline V gene are SEHNR and FQNEAQ (reference sequence). The CDR3 coding sequence is TGTGCCAGCAGCTTCCGGGACAGGACTGGAAACACCATATATTTT. Translation gives CASSFRDRTGNTIYF. The full variable domain, its missing parts supplied by reference TRBV7-9 and TRBJ1-3, is DTGVSQNPRHKITKRGQNVTFRCDPISEHNRLYWYRQTLGQGPEFLTYFQNEAQLEKSRLLSDRFSAERPKGSFSTLEIQRTEQGDSAMYLCASSFRDRTGNTIYFGEGSWLTVV.

This rearrangement joins TRBV28 to TRBJ2-7; tentatively, D is TRBD1 or TRBD2 (6 bases each). Germline V gene data show CDR1 as MDHEN and CDR2 as SYDVKM. The CDR3 totals 14 residues. V was pared by 5 bases and J by 3 bases, with 14 bases between. CDR3 sequence reads: CASSLRGRIYEQYF. The CDR3, as DNA: TGTGCCAGCAGTCTACGGGGGCGCATCTACGAGCAGTACTTC.

The chain joins TRBV6-5 to TRBJ1-2, with TRBD1 matching 9 bases. This CDR3 contains 15 residues. In germline, CDR1 is MNHEY, CDR2 SVGAGI. V was clipped by 2 bases and J by 3 bases; unmatched bases: 4. The CDR3 DNA reads as TGTGCCAGCAGTTACGAGGGACAGGGACACTATGGCTACACCTTC. This sequence encodes CASSYEGQGHYGYTF.

V is TRBV5-1 and J is TRBJ2-3; D gene unclear. This CDR3 has 13 amino acids. Trimming left V 4 bases short and J 2 bases short, with 8 bases between. Germline V gives CDR1 SGHRS, CDR2 YFSETQ. The CDR3 DNA follows: TGCGCCAGCAGCCCTGACCTCACAGATACGCAGTATTTT. It yields the protein CASSPDLTDTQYF.

The CDR3: CAWSPSSLGYYNSPLHF. The CDR3 coding sequence is TGTGCCTGGAGCCCATCCTCCCTCGGATACTATAATTCACCCCTCCACTTT. The rearrangement uses TRBV30 and TRBJ1-6; no firm D call. From germline, CDR1 is GTSNPN and CDR2 SVGIG (reference sequence). V lost 3 bases, J lost 3 bases, and 18 bases lay in between. The CDR3 length is 17 residues.

This clone was detected once. The V and J genes are TRBV7-9 and TRBJ1-1; D gene uncertain. The CDR3 runs to 11 residues. With 5 bases removed from V and 8 bases from J, the gap between germline ends came to 9 bases. Looked up from germline, CDR1 is SEHNR and CDR2 is FQNEAQ (reference sequence). CDR3 in DNA: TGTGCCAGCAGCGAGCAGGTCGAAGCTTTCTTT. This codes for CASSEQVEAFF.

V is TRBV6-1 and J is TRBJ1-5, with 8 positions matching TRBD1. In germline, CDR1 is MNHNS, CDR2 SASEGT. The V segment lost 5 bases and the J segment 4 bases; nucleotides outside the gene matches: 7. This CDR3 contains 15 residues. The CDR3 spells CASSSAGGENQPQHF. CDR3 DNA sequence: TGTGCCAGCAGTTCTGCAGGGGGCGAAAATCAGCCCCAGCATTTT.

The V call is TRBV7-2, the J call TRBJ1-3; D gene uncertain. This CDR3 is 13 amino acids long. Germline CDR1 and CDR2: SGHTA and FQGNSA. V gave up 5 bases and J gave up 4 bases, with 9 bases separating them. As DNA, the CDR3 is TGTGCCAGCAGCACGACAAGGGGAAACACCATATATTTT. It codes for CASSTTRGNTIYF.

This clone is a singleton in its sample. The chain is built from TRBV7-3 and TRBJ2-6; no definite D call. V lost 7 bases, J lost 0 bases, and 4 bases lay in between. Germline CDR1 SGHTA, CDR2 FQGTGA. CDR3 length: 13 amino acids. The DNA of the CDR3 is TGTGCCAGCACGCCCTCTGGGGCCAACGTCCTGACTTTC. Residues: CASTPSGANVLTF.

This clone has only a few counts. The rearrangement uses TRBV29-1 and TRBJ2-7, with a possible D match to TRBD2 (5 bases). The CDR3 is 13 amino acids. CDR1 is SQVTM and CDR2 is ANQGSEA in the germline V gene. V lost 3 bases and J lost 0, with 9 bases in between. This CDR3 reads CSVDERDSYEQYF. The CDR3 DNA follows: TGCAGCGTTGACGAACGGGACTCCTACGAGCAGTACTTC.

The chain combines TRBV11-2 with TRBJ2-3; D gene ambiguous. The CDR3 has 14 residues. The V gene's germline CDR1 is SGHAT and CDR2 FQNNGV. V lost 1 base, J lost 1 base, and 6 bases lay in between. In nucleotides, the CDR3 is TGTGCCAGCAGCTTAGCCTTGGGCACAGATACGCAGTATTTT. This encodes CASSLALGTDTQYF.

The chain carries TRBV9 and TRBJ2-5, with a tentative D call TRBD1 (6 bases). From germline, CDR1 is SGDLS and CDR2 YYNGEE. V lost 3 bases, J lost 5 bases, and 17 bases lay in between. There are 15 residues in the CDR3. The CDR3 DNA reads as TGTGCCAGCAGCGAGACGCTAAAAAGGGGGGAGACCCAGTACTTC. It translates to CASSETLKRGETQYF.

The chain is built from TRBV18 and TRBJ1-1, with 10 bases lining up with TRBD1. This CDR3 comprises 16 residues. Trimming removed 3 bases from V and 4 bases from J; junction bases left unmatched: 8. The germline V gene has CDR1 KGHSH and CDR2 LQKENI. The CDR3 loop is CASSPRTGGTSTEAFF. As DNA, the CDR3 is TGTGCCAGCTCACCCCGGACAGGGGGTACGAGCACTGAAGCTTTCTTT.

The V call is TRBV9, the J call TRBJ1-1; D is unresolved. Between the trimmed V and J ends, which lost 0 bases and 0 bases, there was a span of 3 bases. Germline lookup yields CDR1 SGDLS and CDR2 YYNGEE. The CDR3 contains 13 residues. The DNA for the CDR3 is TGTGCCAGCAGCGTAGCTGTGAACACTGAAGCTTTCTTT. This gives the protein CASSVAVNTEAFF.

The chain has TRBV7-2 and TRBJ2-3, with 11 bases aligning to TRBD2. The CDR3 contains 16 residues. The trim removed 4 bases at V and 3 bases at J, leaving 6 bases unmatched. CDR1 SGHTA and CDR2 FQGNSA come from the germline V gene. CDR3 residues: CASSSRLAGLTDTQYF. The CDR3 DNA reads as TGTGCCAGCAGCTCAAGACTAGCGGGGCTAACAGATACGCAGTATTTT. Combining the CDR3 with reference TRBV7-2 and TRBJ2-3 gives the whole variable domain GAGVSQSPSNKVTEKGKDVELRCDPISGHTALYWYRQSLGQGLEFLIYFQGNSAPDKSGLPSDRFSAERTGGSVSTLTIQRTQQEDSAVYLCASSSRLAGLTDTQYFGPGTRLTVL.

The rearrangement joins TRBV7-6 to TRBJ2-3; 12 nucleotides agree with TRBD2. Per germline, CDR1 SGHVS and CDR2 FNYEAQ. Trimming took 5 bases from V and 1 from J; bases not matched to a gene: 13. This CDR3 is built from 19 residues. CDR3 sequence: CASSPRTSGTMWGTDTQYF. CDR3 DNA: TGTGCCAGCAGCCCTCGGACTAGCGGGACGATGTGGGGCACAGATACGCAGTATTTT.

The V call is TRBV7-2, the J call TRBJ1-2; 7 bases fit TRBD1. This CDR3 is 12 amino acids long. Trimming removed 4 bases from V and 8 bases from J; junction bases left unmatched: 4. The germline CDR1 and CDR2 sequences are SGHTA and FQGNSA. The CDR3: CASSSRQGGYTF. In nucleotides, the CDR3 is TGTGCCAGCAGCTCCCGACAGGGAGGCTACACCTTC.

The rearrangement joins TRBV6-6 to TRBJ1-2, with 7 bases lining up with TRBD1. The CDR3 loop spans 13 amino acids. Per germline, CDR1 MNHNY and CDR2 SVGAGI (reference sequence). J was trimmed by 8 bases and V by 10 bases; bases with no gene match: 13. CDR3 DNA sequence: TGTGCCACGCACCAACAGGGGAGGCGGGGCTACACCTTC. As protein: CATHQQGRRGYTF.

The V call is TRBV9, the J call TRBJ1-1; possible D gene TRBD1, 6 bases. CDR1 is SGDLS, CDR2 YYNGEE, per germline. V lost 3 bases to trimming and J lost 4 bases, with 16 bases between them. The CDR3 is 15 amino acids. CDR3 amino acids: CASSGGGGLGTEAFF. The CDR3 DNA reads as TGTGCCAGCAGCGGGGGCGGGGGCCTCGGCACTGAAGCTTTCTTT.

The chain uses TRBV2 and TRBJ1-5, with D hard to call. CDR1 and CDR2 (germline): SNHLY, FYNNEI. Trimming shortened V by 6 bases and J by 0 bases, and 15 bases separated the two germline ends. The CDR3 is 16 amino acids. The CDR3 is CASSATADYSNQPQHF. CDR3 nucleotide sequence: TGTGCCAGCAGCGCAACAGCGGATTATAGCAATCAGCCCCAGCATTTT.

The table lists this clone with a few counts. The chain is built from TRBV11-2 and TRBJ2-7; no reliable D call. With 2 bases removed from V and 3 bases from J, the gap between germline ends came to 26 bases. CDR1 is SGHAT, CDR2 FQNNGV, per germline. The CDR3 extends over 19 amino acids. The CDR3 DNA reads as TGTGCCAGCAGCTTAATTGGGTGGGTCTTAGACCGAACTAACTACGAGCAGTACTTC. Translated: CASSLIGWVLDRTNYEQYF.

The chain employs TRBV2 and TRBJ1-5, with TRBD1 matching over 9 bases. Germline CDR1 reads SNHLY; CDR2 reads FYNNEI. The CDR3 totals 18 residues. V lost 4 bases, J lost 0 bases, and 10 bases stayed unmatched. CDR3 coding DNA: TGTGCCAGCAGTGCGGACAGGGGAAGGCGTTCTAGCAATCAGCCCCAGCATTTT. Amino acids: CASSADRGRRSSNQPQHF.

The rearrangement joins TRBV2 to TRBJ2-2; D perhaps matches TRBD2 (7 bases). The CDR3 totals 14 residues. Trimming removed 7 bases at V and 7 bases at J, with 16 bases between. Germline-derived CDR1 and CDR2 are SNHLY and FYNNEI. The DNA of the CDR3 is TGTGCCAGCAAGGACGGGGGGCATGGCGGGGAGCTGTTTTTT. It translates to CASKDGGHGGELFF.

The V call is TRBV4-1, the J call TRBJ1-4, with D maybe TRBD1 (6 bases). V was trimmed by 3 bases and J by 8 bases, leaving 10 bases between them. The CDR3 has 13 residues. The germline gives CDR1 MGHRA, CDR2 YSYEKL. This CDR3 is CASSQLQGEKLFF. In DNA form, the CDR3 reads TGCGCCAGCAGCCAGCTCCAGGGGGAAAAACTGTTTTTT.

This rearrangement joins TRBV7-2 to TRBJ2-7; D tentatively fits TRBD1 or TRBD2 (5 bases each). CDR3 length: 15 residues. Between the trimmed V and J ends, which lost 1 base and 3 bases, there was a span of 13 bases. Germline V gene data show CDR1 as SGHTA and CDR2 as FQGNSA. The CDR3 protein is CASSLGPGAHYEQYF. The CDR3 DNA reads TGTGCCAGCAGCTTAGGTCCCGGGGCCCACTACGAGCAGTACTTC.

This chain links TRBV6-1 with TRBJ1-5, with a possible D match to TRBD1 (5 bases). The ends were cut back, 6 bases at V and 3 bases at J, with 12 bases in the middle. The CDR3 contains 14 residues. Germline-derived CDR1 and CDR2 are MNHNS and SASEGT. CDR3 bases: TGTGCCAGCAGGCCCGGGGACTACAATCAGCCCCAGCATTTT. As protein: CASRPGDYNQPQHF.